A selection of T cell receptor beta chains follows, all from one sample in a study of blood T cells in healthy people across ages. MiXCR, run by TCRdb on the 5' RACE reads, gives a single entry per CDR3 protein. The data hold hundreds of thousands of distinct CDR3 sequences, with around 27% observed a single time. The same data also contributed to another study, on T cells of mothers and their children.

The sample was blood. These receptors were taken from a boy aged 2-15 years in good health. CDR3s leave out the opening cysteine and the closing phenylalanine or tryptophan.

len: 10
j_gene: .
v_gene: TRBV19
CDR3aa: ASSIGISEQF

len: 14
j_gene: .
v_gene: TRBV5-4
CDR3aa: ASSLGGETGSETQY

len: 16
j_gene: TRBJ2-2
v_gene: TRBV3-1
CDR3aa: ASSGRTSGGTRTGELF

len: 12
j_gene: TRBJ2-1
v_gene: TRBV20-1
CDR3aa: SAPPRTGGNEQF

len: 14
j_gene: TRBJ1-2
v_gene: TRBV20-1
CDR3aa: SARIGAAHLDYGYT

len: 12
j_gene: TRBJ2-7
v_gene: TRBV5-5
CDR3aa: ASSFLTGDYEQY

len: 11
j_gene: .
v_gene: TRBV6-5
CDR3aa: ASTGPSSYEQY

len: 13
j_gene: TRBJ1-2
v_gene: TRBV12-3/TRBV12-4
CDR3aa: ASSSSGRLPYGYT

len: 14
j_gene: TRBJ1-2
v_gene: TRBV10-3
CDR3aa: AIAALGTGWNYGYT

len: 15
j_gene: TRBJ1-2
v_gene: TRBV7-9
CDR3aa: ASSFGHPWGDNYGYT

len: 12
j_gene: TRBJ2-5
v_gene: TRBV12-5
CDR3aa: ASGPGQGRETQY

len: 10
j_gene: TRBJ2-5
v_gene: TRBV27
CDR3aa: ASRAGLETQY

len: 12
j_gene: .
v_gene: TRBV7-4
CDR3aa: ASSLAGLDDEQY

len: 13
j_gene: TRBJ1-1
v_gene: TRBV6-6
CDR3aa: ASSSGGGWVAEAF

len: 13
j_gene: TRBJ1-1
v_gene: TRBV27
CDR3aa: ASSPRGASNTEAF

len: 8
j_gene: TRBJ2-3
v_gene: TRBV20-1
CDR3aa: SAITDTQY

len: 15
j_gene: TRBJ1-2
v_gene: TRBV12-3/TRBV12-4
CDR3aa: ASSSGFHFGSKYGYT

len: 13
j_gene: TRBJ1-1
v_gene: TRBV5-1
CDR3aa: ASSLGQTLNTEAF

len: 14
j_gene: TRBJ1-2
v_gene: TRBV11-2
CDR3aa: ASRKLRGRTNYGYT

len: 13
j_gene: TRBJ2-2
v_gene: TRBV12-3/TRBV12-4
CDR3aa: ASSPASPNTGELF

len: 12
j_gene: TRBJ1-2
v_gene: TRBV7-2
CDR3aa: ASSPRTAPYGYT

len: 14
j_gene: .
v_gene: TRBV18
CDR3aa: ASSTGQGPGFYEQY

len: 17
j_gene: TRBJ2-4
v_gene: TRBV2
CDR3aa: ASISGQVRRSFGKNIQY

len: 16
j_gene: TRBJ2-6
v_gene: TRBV12-3/TRBV12-4
CDR3aa: ASSLSRGGPTGANVLT

len: 14
j_gene: TRBJ2-3
v_gene: TRBV24-1
CDR3aa: ATSGTSGGFTDTQY

len: 9
j_gene: TRBJ1-1
v_gene: TRBV29-1
CDR3aa: SVSGSAEAF

len: 14
j_gene: TRBJ2-5
v_gene: TRBV4-2
CDR3aa: ASSQISGGAGETQY

len: 11
j_gene: .
v_gene: TRBV29-1
CDR3aa: SVEGGTPYEQY

len: 13
j_gene: TRBJ2-5
v_gene: TRBV15
CDR3aa: ATSRNGLSQETQY

len: 13
j_gene: TRBJ2-5
v_gene: TRBV27
CDR3aa: ASSDGTGFSETQY

len: 15
j_gene: TRBJ2-5
v_gene: TRBV6-2/TRBV6-3
CDR3aa: ASGETSGGTIQETQY

len: 11
j_gene: TRBJ1-5
v_gene: TRBV19
CDR3aa: ASSIGVRQPQH

len: 15
j_gene: TRBJ1-2
v_gene: TRBV7-9
CDR3aa: ASSLPPRDRANYGYT

len: 12
j_gene: TRBJ1-2
v_gene: TRBV10-2
CDR3aa: ASFVNRSPYGYT

len: 13
j_gene: TRBJ1-5
v_gene: TRBV24-1
CDR3aa: ATSATGYSNQPQH

len: 11
j_gene: TRBJ2-5
v_gene: TRBV7-2
CDR3aa: ASSLAPLGGQY

len: 12
j_gene: TRBJ2-1
v_gene: TRBV20-1
CDR3aa: SARSGRSYNEQF

len: 11
j_gene: TRBJ2-7
v_gene: TRBV20-1
CDR3aa: SAREALRYEQY

len: 12
j_gene: TRBJ1-2
v_gene: TRBV29-1
CDR3aa: SVPIPNPLYGYT

len: 11
j_gene: TRBJ1-2
v_gene: TRBV18
CDR3aa: ASSPDRDSGYT

len: 13
j_gene: TRBJ1-1
v_gene: TRBV20-1
CDR3aa: SAIDRVPAGTEAF